The clone carrying this TCR beta chain is a singleton in its sample. Antigen specificity is unknown. The entry originates in a study of T cell responses to AZD1222 COVID-19 vaccine. Findings of the study overall: CD4 TCRs linked to vaccination spanned spike, dominating at 160-218 and 743-854.

The germline gives CDR1 SGHTA, CDR2 FQGNSA. V trimming: 5 bases; J trimming: 0 bases; junction bases outside the gene matches: 10. There are 17 residues in the CDR3. Here immunoSEQ multiplex PCR was the method, and the copy in TCRdb shows in-frame clones only, minus some. The data show tens of thousands of clones, 85% to 90% seen once. The sequence was obtained from an adult in good health. The chain combines TRBV7-2 with TRBJ2-7, with 10 bases fitting TRBD2. Sequenced material: peripheral blood, taken on day 0 of AZD1222 vaccination. The CDR3 loop reads CASSKTSGVQSSYEQYF. The CDR3 bases are TGTGCCAGCAGCAAAACTAGCGGGGTCCAAAGCTCCTACGAGCAGTACTTC. The full variable domain, completed using reference TRBV7-2 and TRBJ2-7, is GAGVSQSPSNKVTEKGKDVELRCDPISGHTALYWYRQSLGQGLEFLIYFQGNSAPDKSGLPSDRFSAERTGGSVSTLTIQRTQQEDSAVYLCASSKTSGVQSSYEQYFGPGTRLTVT.